Included here is one T cell receptor (beta chain) sequence, with context. The antigen is unknown. The sample comes from a study of cytomegalovirus exposure and HLA in healthy donors. General study findings and limits: Follow-up analysis later connected one missense variant in DCLRE1C with trimming of TCR beta V- and J-genes.

The PCR ran on 60 Vbeta and 13 Jbeta primers. The table came from immunoSEQ multiplex PCR; TCRdb's copy has only in-frame clones and leaves some out. Altogether roughly 96,000 clones are present, roughly 79% being singletons, with the ten largest covering 2.5% to 3.5%. Trimming took 8 bases from V and 6 from J; bases not matched to a gene: 9. Germline lookup yields CDR1 SGHAT and CDR2 FQDESV (reference sequence). The CDR3 contains 13 residues. This chain connects TRBV11-1 to TRBJ2-7; 8 positions agree with TRBD1. The origin of this receptor is a female donor in good health and CMV-seropositive. The source material was PBMCs. The CDR3 DNA reads TGTGCCAGCGGAACCAGGACAGGGAGCGAGCAGTACTTC. Amino acid sequence: CASGTRTGSEQYF.